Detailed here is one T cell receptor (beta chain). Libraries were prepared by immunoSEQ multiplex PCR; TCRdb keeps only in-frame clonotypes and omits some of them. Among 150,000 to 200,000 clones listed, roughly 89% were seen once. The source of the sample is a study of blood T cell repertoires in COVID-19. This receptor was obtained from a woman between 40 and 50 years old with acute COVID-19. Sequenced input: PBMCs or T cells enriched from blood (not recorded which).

The CDR3: CASSLQGLSNQPQHF. CDR3 DNA: TGTGCCAGCAGCCTACAGGGTTTAAGCAATCAGCCCCAGCATTTT. The gene calls are TRBV11-2 and TRBJ1-5; D might be TRBD1 (6 bases). V lost 5 bases, J lost 1 base, and 12 bases lay in between. This CDR3 has 15 amino acids. Germline assignment: CDR1 SGHAT and CDR2 FQNNGV.